These 2 T cell receptor beta chains originate from one sample sequenced in a study of cytomegalovirus exposure and HLA in healthy donors. 13 Jbeta primers and 60 Vbeta primers were used for the PCR. TCRdb keeps only in-frame clones here, not all; method: immunoSEQ multiplex PCR. The sample contains 110,000 or so clones, around two thirds of which appear only once. The sequenced sample was PBMCs. These receptors originate from a human donor in good health.

The CDR3 spells CASRSGTSNEQFF. CDR3 nucleotides: TGTGCCAGCAGATCCGGGACTAGCAATGAGCAGTTCTTC. The gene calls are TRBV5-4 and TRBJ2-1; 8 bases agree with TRBD2. The CDR3 runs 13 residues. Germline CDR1 is SGHNT and CDR2 is YYREEE (reference sequence). J lost 6 bases, V lost 5 bases, and 4 bases had no gene match.

This clone came up once. Written as DNA, the CDR3 is TGTGCCAGTAGTGAGGACAGGGCAGAGACCCAGTACTTC. This sequence encodes CASSEDRAETQYF. The chain is built from TRBV19 and TRBJ2-5; 8 bases match TRBD1. V lost 5 bases to trimming and J lost 4 bases; unmatched junction nucleotides: 3. The CDR3 totals 13 residues. Germline V CDR1 and CDR2: LNHDA, SQIVND (reference sequence). The full variable domain, with the rest looked up from reference TRBV19 and TRBJ2-5, is DGGITQSPKYLFRKEGQNVTLSCEQNLNHDAMYWYRQDPGQGLRLIYYSQIVNDFQKGDIAEGYSVSREKKESFPLTVTSAQKNPTAFYLCASSEDRAETQYFGPGTRLLVL.